The clone carrying this T cell receptor beta chain was recorded a few times. This CDR3 spans 15 amino acids. Germline V gives CDR1 MNHEY, CDR2 SVGAGI. The V gene end was trimmed by 5 bases and the J gene end by 3 bases; junction bases not matched to a gene: 7. The record originates from a study of blood T cell repertoires in COVID-19. Study background: Sites in the United States, Italy and Spain provided acute and convalescent COVID-19 samples. PBMCs, B-cell-depleted T cells, or T cells were the source of the cDNA or gDNA that made up the material.

Authors' analysis steps: From reference gene primer amplification, estimates of nucleated cell counts were derived. Produced via immunoSEQ multiplex PCR; TCRdb's table is partial and in-frame only. V and J calls plus clone size are reproduced from that table; the DNA served to infer D and trimming. The sample includes about 65,000 clones, under 95% seen only once; the top ten take approximately 2.9%. The sample was peripheral blood. This receptor was obtained from a man between 70 and 80 years old with active COVID-19. The rearrangement uses TRBV6-5 and TRBJ1-1; TRBD1 aligns across 9 bases. For the CDR3, the DNA is TGTGCCAGCAGTAAACCGGGACAGGGTCACACTGAAGCTTTCTTT. Encoded protein: CASSKPGQGHTEAFF.